This TCR beta chain was identified during a study of T cells in Graves' hyperthyroidism and ophthalmopathy. The diagnostic basis comprised clinical symptoms, serum thyroxine and TRAb, thyroid ultrasound and orbital computed tomography. Regions amplified from RNA transcripts were the TCR beta CDR3 regions. A first-round RT-PCR of the TCR CDR3 used the HTBI primer set. One entry per CDR3 protein results from TCRdb running MiXCR on the multiplex PCR reads. Altogether under 550,000 distinct CDR3 sequences are present, about 20% being singletons, with the ten largest covering about 45%. General study findings and limits: Ophthalmopathy prediction by the model preceded onset by a median about 6 months. Blood held most thyroid clonotypes expanded above 0.001 frequency.

The germline V gene encodes CDR1 SSHAT and CDR2 FNYEAQ (reference sequence). The CDR3 is 15 amino acids. Ten or more counts support this clonotype. Its antigen remains unidentified. Germline and junction disagree at one end, which may indicate a read error. The rearrangement joins TRBV7-7 to TRBJ2-3, with D perhaps given as TRBD1 or TRBD2 (5 bases each). The sequenced material came from blood. The TCR was taken from a man aged 40-49 years with Graves' ophthalmopathy. The CDR3 coding sequence is TGTGCTAGCAGCTTAGGAACGGGGCCCGCAGATACGCAGTATTTT. This codes for CASSLGTGPADTQYF.